The text below deals with one TCR beta chain. How the authors handled the data: Estimation of nucleated cell counts relied on the amplification of reference gene primers. The repertoire was sequenced with immunoSEQ multiplex PCR; TCRdb's copy has only in-frame clones and lacks some. D and trimming come from the DNA, and the V and J calls and clone size come from that table. The sample holds 70,000 to 90,000 clones, approximately 84% seen once. This CDR3 comprises 14 residues. Trimming removed 6 bases from V and 0 bases from J, with 12 bases in between. Germline CDR1 reads SGHRS; CDR2 reads YFSETQ. The data belong to a study of blood T cell repertoires in COVID-19. Looking at the study overall: Sources were T cells, B-cell-depleted T cells, or PBMCs; the material itself was cDNA or gDNA.

This clonotype was obtained from a human donor in a cohort sampled during active COVID-19. The chain employs TRBV5-1 and TRBJ1-1; D remains ambiguous. Material: peripheral blood. The CDR3 is CASNVLGVNTEAFF. The CDR3 nucleotides are TGCGCCAGCAACGTTCTGGGCGTGAACACTGAAGCTTTCTTT.